This passage covers 24 T cell receptor beta chains from one sample sequenced in a study of T cells in Graves' hyperthyroidism and ophthalmopathy. TCR beta CDR3 sequences were amplified from RNA transcripts. TCR CDR3 underwent first-round RT-PCR with the HTBI primer set. TCRdb itself ran the multiplex PCR reads through MiXCR, one entry per CDR3 protein. The table lists some 620,000 distinct CDR3 sequences, around 16% of them singletons. The specimen was blood. The receptors here all came from a woman between 25 and 40 years old with Graves' hyperthyroidism.

V gene TRBV5-1 combines with J gene TRBJ2-7, with D perhaps matching TRBD1 (5 bases). Germline V CDR1 and CDR2: SGHRS, YFSETQ. The CDR3 spans 16 residues. V was clipped by 5 bases and J by 1 base, with 19 bases between them. The CDR3 DNA reads TGCGCCAGCAGGATAGGGCAGGGATATGAATCCTACGAGCAGTACTTC. As protein: CASRIGQGYESYEQYF. The whole variable domain, filled in from reference TRBV5-1 and TRBJ2-7, reads KAGVTQTPRYLIKTRGQQVTLSCSPISGHRSVSWYQQTPGQGLQFLFEYFSETQRNKGNFPGRFSGRQFSNSRSEMNVSTLELGDSALYLCASRIGQGYESYEQYFGPGTRLTVT.

This clonotype was recorded at least ten times. The chain links TRBV12-3 or TRBV12-4 to TRBJ1-5; D perhaps matches TRBD1 (6 bases). This CDR3 spans 14 amino acids. Between the trimmed V and J ends, which lost 3 bases and 4 bases, there was a span of 10 bases. The CDR3, as DNA: TGTGCCAGCAGTTTCGGGACAAAGAATCAGCCCCAGCATTTT. Its translation: CASSFGTKNQPQHF.

This chain links TRBV2 with TRBJ1-3; weak D call: TRBD1 (6 bases). This CDR3 comprises 15 residues. Germline V CDR1 and CDR2: SNHLY, FYNNEI. Between the trimmed V and J ends, which lost 5 bases and 5 bases, there was a span of 16 bases. The CDR3 nucleotides are TGTGCCAGCAGTCCCTCGGGGGGCCCAAGAAACACCATATATTTT. It encodes CASSPSGGPRNTIYF.

This clonotype was counted ten times or more. The rearrangement uses TRBV3-2 and TRBJ1-1. TRBV3-2 is classified as a pseudogene. The CDR3 contains 16 residues. The CDR3 spells CASSQVSLREVAEAFF. The DNA for the CDR3 is TGTGCCAGCAGCCAAGTCTCGTTGAGGGAGGTCGCTGAAGCTTTCTTT.

This clonotype was recorded many times. V is TRBV7-3 and J is TRBJ2-1; no clear D gene. CDR1 is SGHTA, CDR2 FQGTGA, per germline. The CDR3 loop spans 14 amino acids. V was trimmed by 2 bases and J by 5 bases, leaving 10 bases between them. This CDR3 reads CASSLGVGNNEQFF. The CDR3 nucleotides are TGTGCCAGCAGCTTAGGGGTAGGCAACAATGAGCAGTTCTTC.

Concerning this clonotype: A read error may be the cause here, since a much bigger clone is one base away. The rearrangement links TRBV20-1 to TRBJ2-7, with D tentatively TRBD2 (5 bases). Germline assignment: CDR1 DFQATT and CDR2 SNEGSKA (reference sequence). The CDR3 sequence is 16 residues long. CDR3 residues: CSTRDEETWRSYEQYF. For the CDR3, the DNA is TGCAGTACTAGAGATGAAGAGACGTGGCGGAGCTACGAGCAGTACTTC.

This clonotype was counted many times. The CDR3 reads CASSYYRGGRETQYF. The CDR3 DNA sequence: TGTGCCAGCAGCTATTACCGGGGGGGCAGGGAGACCCAGTACTTC. The chain has TRBV7-2 and TRBJ2-5; 8 nucleotides match TRBD2. Germline V CDR1 and CDR2: SGHTA, FQGNSA. This CDR3 has 15 residues. Losses at the gene ends were 4 bases for V and 5 bases for J; bases not matched to a gene: 9.

This clonotype has ten or more counts. This chain connects TRBV20-1 to TRBJ2-5; a weak D match, TRBD2 (6 bases). This CDR3 contains 11 residues. Between the trimmed V and J ends, which lost 5 bases and 5 bases, there was a span of 9 bases. In germline, CDR1 is DFQATT, CDR2 SNEGSKA (reference sequence). CDR3: CSALEGETQYF. Written as DNA, the CDR3 is TGCAGTGCTTTGGAGGGTGAGACCCAGTACTTC.

Concerning this clonotype itself: A much larger clone lies a single base off, so this may be a read error. The chain links TRBV28 to TRBJ2-1; D gene unclear. The CDR3 spans 14 residues. The germline V gene has CDR1 MDHEN and CDR2 SYDVKM. V was pared by 2 bases and J by 14 bases, with 19 bases between. The DNA for the CDR3 is TGTGCCAGCAGTTTAAGCCCCCGACGGGCAGGAGAGTTCTTC. This gives the protein CASSLSPRRAGEFF. The complete variable domain, with remaining parts taken from reference TRBV28 and TRBJ2-1, reads DVKVTQSSRYLVKRTGEKVFLECVQDMDHENMFWYRQDPGLGLRLIYFSYDVKMKEKGDIPEGYSVSREKKERFSLILESASTNQTSMYLCASSLSPRRAGEFFGPGTRLTVL.

This clonotype was recorded at least ten times. The V gene is TRBV28, the J gene TRBJ2-1; D gene unclear. V was trimmed by 3 bases and J by 11 bases, leaving 11 bases between them. The V gene's germline CDR1 is MDHEN and CDR2 SYDVKM. The length of the CDR3 is 12 residues. CDR3 nucleotides: TGTGCCAGCAGTTTTATGGGGAAAAAGCAGTTCTTC. This sequence encodes CASSFMGKKQFF.

This clonotype was seen ten or more times. This chain links TRBV7-2 with TRBJ2-7; D call uncertain. Trimming removed 3 bases from V and 8 bases from J, with 14 bases in between. This CDR3 region has 13 residues. The germline gives CDR1 SGHTA, CDR2 FQGNSA. This CDR3 is CASSLAPSAKQYF. Here the CDR3 DNA reads TGTGCCAGCAGCTTGGCCCCTTCCGCGAAGCAGTACTTC.

The CDR3 protein is CASSLVPSGVPPREQFF. The CDR3 DNA follows: TGTGCCAGCAGCTTAGTCCCTAGCGGGGTACCGCCGCGGGAGCAGTTCTTC. The chain couples TRBV7-3 to TRBJ2-1; 9 bases align to TRBD2. The J segment lost 10 bases and the V segment lost 2 bases, leaving 15 bases of the junction unmatched. The CDR3 sequence is 17 residues long. Germline CDR1 and CDR2: SGHTA and FQGTGA.

This clonotype was seen at least ten times. The J gene is TRBJ2-7, the V gene TRBV28; possible D gene TRBD2, 5 bases. Looked up from germline, CDR1 is MDHEN and CDR2 is SYDVKM. The CDR3 has 15 amino acids. Trimming pared 7 bases from V and 2 bases from J, leaving 18 bases between. The CDR3 DNA is TGTGCCAGCACGAGTGCGGCGGGCGGAACCTACGAGCAGTACTTC. This gives the protein CASTSAAGGTYEQYF.

This chain joins TRBV24-1 and TRBJ1-2; maybe TRBD1 (5 bases). The germline gives CDR1 KGHDR, CDR2 SFDVKD. Between the trimmed V and J ends, which lost 6 bases and 5 bases, there was a span of 21 bases. This CDR3 is 16 amino acids long. The CDR3 protein is CATSFQGLILAYGYTF. The CDR3 nucleotides are TGTGCCACCAGTTTCCAGGGCTTGATTCTTGCTTATGGCTACACCTTC.

Note on this clonotype: This may come from a read error, since a much larger clone is one base off. The gene calls are TRBV12-5 and TRBJ2-2; 8 bases are a match to TRBD1. The length of the CDR3 is 16 residues. Looked up from germline, CDR1 is LGHNT and CDR2 is FRNRAP. The chain's CDR3 is CASGPEGTGKTGGLFF. In DNA form, the CDR3 reads TGTGCTAGTGGTCCCGAGGGGACAGGCAAGACCGGGGGGCTGTTTTTT. Full variable domain (rest looked up from reference TRBV12-5 and TRBJ2-2): DARVTQTPRHKVTEMGQEVTMRCQPILGHNTVFWYRQTMMQGLELLAYFRNRAPLDDSGMPKDRFSAEMPDATLATLKIQPSEPRDSAVYFCASGPEGTGKTGGLFFGEGSRLTVL.

The rearrangement links TRBV12-3 or TRBV12-4 to TRBJ1-5; D might be TRBD1 (5 bases). The CDR3 sequence is 13 residues long. With 3 bases removed from V and 7 bases from J, the gap between germline ends came to 10 bases. CDR3 residues: CASSLGPRQPQHF. For the CDR3, the DNA is TGTGCCAGCAGTTTGGGGCCGCGACAGCCCCAGCATTTT.

This clonotype has at least ten counts. The chain is built from TRBV5-1 and TRBJ1-1; D is unresolved. V lost 0 bases to trimming and J lost 2 bases, with 8 bases between them. The germline gives CDR1 SGHRS, CDR2 YFSETQ. The CDR3 consists of 14 residues. The CDR3 loop is CASSLETSNTEAFF. The CDR3 DNA follows: TGCGCCAGCAGCTTGGAGACATCCAACACTGAAGCTTTCTTT.

This clonotype was seen many times. The gene calls are TRBV6-1 and TRBJ1-1, with 11 bases aligning to TRBD1. This CDR3 is built from 15 residues. The germline V gene has CDR1 MNHNS and CDR2 SASEGT. Germline trimming cut 5 bases from V and 6 bases from J; bases unmatched to any gene: 8. The CDR3 nucleotides read TGTGCCAGCAGTAACCGGGACAGGGGGTTGCCTGAAGCTTTCTTT. Protein sequence: CASSNRDRGLPEAFF.

The sample holds many counts of this clonotype. The chain carries TRBV28 and TRBJ1-5, with 8 positions matching TRBD1. The CDR3 sequence is 16 residues long. Germline CDR1 and CDR2: MDHEN and SYDVKM. Trimming at V came to 6 bases and at J to 6 bases, leaving 13 bases not matched to a gene. The CDR3 protein is CASSKFTGGKGQPQHF. The CDR3 DNA reads as TGTGCCAGCAGCAAATTTACAGGGGGGAAGGGTCAGCCCCAGCATTTT.

CDR3 sequence reads: CASRGDREQPQHF. CDR3 DNA sequence: TGTGCCAGCAGGGGGGACAGGGAACAGCCCCAGCATTTT. V usage is TRBV2 and J usage is TRBJ1-5; 9 bases are a match to TRBD1. The CDR3 has 13 residues. V lost 6 bases, J lost 7 bases, and 4 bases stayed unmatched. Germline CDR1 SNHLY, CDR2 FYNNEI.

This sequence joins TRBV12-3 or TRBV12-4 and TRBJ1-2; D might be TRBD1 (5 bases). Trimming took off 4 bases at V and 3 bases at J, with 12 bases between the two ends. The CDR3 runs 14 residues. CDR3 nucleotides: TGTGCCAGCAGTTCAGGGCAGTTCGACTATGGCTACACCTTC. Its protein is CASSSGQFDYGYTF.

This clonotype was seen ten or more times. V gene TRBV10-3 combines with J gene TRBJ2-7, with 11 positions matching TRBD1. Germline CDR1 and CDR2: ENHRY and SYGVKD. The CDR3 totals 15 residues. V trimming: 2 bases; J trimming: 3 bases; junction bases outside the gene matches: 3. The CDR3 nucleotides are TGTGCCATCAGTGAGAGGGGACAGGGGGTCTACGAGCAGTACTTC. It translates to CAISERGQGVYEQYF.

The chain is built from TRBV10-3 and TRBJ1-1, with no clear D. The CDR3 is 14 amino acids. Germline CDR1 is ENHRY and CDR2 is SYGVKD. The V end was cut by 0 bases, the J end by 5 bases, with 10 bases between. The CDR3 sequence is CAISESMVGTEAFF. In nucleotides, the CDR3 is TGTGCCATCAGTGAGTCGATGGTCGGAACTGAAGCTTTCTTT.

This clonotype occurred many times. The chain joins TRBV28 to TRBJ1-5; 10 nucleotides match TRBD1. Trimming at V came to 3 bases and at J to 5 bases, leaving 4 bases not matched to a gene. Germline CDR1 MDHEN, CDR2 SYDVKM. CDR3 length: 15 residues. CDR3 protein: CASSFRGQGHQPQHF. The DNA for the CDR3 is TGTGCCAGCAGTTTCCGGGGACAGGGGCATCAGCCCCAGCATTTT.